Listed below are T cell receptor beta chains from one sample, sequenced in a study of blood T cells in healthy people across ages. Each CDR3 protein is one row after TCRdb ran MiXCR on the 5' RACE reads. There are approximately 690,000 distinct CDR3 sequences in the sample; about 53% occur only once, and around 37% lies in the top ten. Sample: blood. The receptors shown here come from a man aged 55 to 70 in good health. CDR3s leave out the opening cysteine and the closing phenylalanine or tryptophan. A D gene is named only where the DNA matches it firmly. Clone size is stated in some rows and not others, as once, few, many or a class when expanded.

CDR3 length	V gene	D gene	clone size	J gene	CDR3 protein
13	TRBV3-1	NA	NA	TRBJ1-1	ASSQGGRQGTEAF
12	TRBV7-2	NA	NA	TRBJ1-2	ASSVMGGFYGYT
12	TRBV3-1	NA	NA	TRBJ2-2	ASSQFRDTGELF
11	TRBV6-4	NA	NA	TRBJ1-1	ASSINRDTEAF
10	TRBV10-3	NA	NA	TRBJ2-1	AIEGPYNEQF
11	TRBV10-3	NA	few	TRBJ2-5	AISPRIQETQY
11	TRBV2	TRBD2	NA	TRBJ2-1	ASSGGIYNEQF
11	TRBV10-3	NA	NA	TRBJ1-2	AISESFRDGYT
16	TRBV9	TRBD1	few	TRBJ2-5	ASSVGGGQGGRQETQY
13	TRBV19	NA	few	TRBJ1-2	ASSLRADGGGGYT
11	TRBV7-2	TRBD2	many	TRBJ2-5	ASSAGGEETQY
15	TRBV27	NA	few	TRBJ2-2	ASSWDLGGRVIGELF
14	TRBV28	NA	NA	TRBJ1-2	ASSSPQGRGYYGYT
12	TRBV6-1	NA	few	TRBJ2-1	ASQIGVLGNEQF
14	TRBV20-1	NA	NA	TRBJ2-7	SARGGDADGSYEQY
12	TRBV7-2	NA	NA	TRBJ2-1	ASSFMTDRNEQF
12	TRBV14	NA	NA	TRBJ1-1	ASSQRGHNTEAF
13	TRBV28	NA	few	TRBJ2-1	ASSVQGSLYGEQF
15	TRBV7-6	TRBD2	once	TRBJ2-1	ASSPSLAGGWFNEQF
12	TRBV7-6	NA	NA	TRBJ1-1	ASSLGQVATEAF
15	TRBV5-1	TRBD2	NA	NA	ASSPQGSGGAFNEQY
9	TRBV12-3/TRBV12-4	NA	once	TRBJ2-7	ASGVAFEQY
16	TRBV10-2	TRBD2	NA	TRBJ2-3	ASSHKSSSGGSTDTQY
12	TRBV3-1	TRBD2	NA	TRBJ2-1	ASRGLAGSNEQF
11	TRBV6-6	TRBD2	few	TRBJ2-1	ATGTSLYNEQF
14	TRBV5-1	TRBD2	NA	TRBJ2-3	ASSFSRGGFTDTQY
14	TRBV28	TRBD1	NA	TRBJ2-5	ASSLYGQGAQETQY
14	TRBV20-1	TRBD1	NA	TRBJ2-1	SARRLGDRGYNEQF